The 6 T cell receptor beta chains in this list originate from one sample, sequenced in a study of OX40 agonist ivuxolimab in advanced cancers. The protocol was immunoSEQ multiplex PCR, while the TCRdb copy is restricted to in-frame clones and leaves out a portion. The sample contains about 56,000 clones, about 80% of which appear only once. The starting material was CD4+ or CD8+ T cells sorted from blood, obtained in a trial of the OX40 agonist ivuxolimab. The receptors were gathered from an adult with an advanced solid tumor such as melanoma, head and neck, liver or kidney cancer.

This clone was counted once. The chain couples TRBV7-3 to TRBJ2-1; D is tentatively TRBD1 or TRBD2 (5 bases each). This CDR3 has 14 amino acids. Germline-derived CDR1 and CDR2 are SGHTA and FQGTGA. Trimming left V 4 bases short and J 9 bases short, with 16 bases between. The CDR3 sequence: CASSWDPGRGEQFF. For the CDR3, the DNA is TGTGCCAGCAGCTGGGACCCAGGGCGAGGTGAGCAGTTCTTC.

The genes are TRBV6-6 and TRBJ1-1; 8 bases are shared with TRBD1. From germline, CDR1 is MNHNY and CDR2 SVGAGI (reference sequence). V lost 5 bases to trimming and J lost 11 bases; unmatched junction nucleotides: 10. This CDR3 has 13 amino acids. The CDR3 loop reads CASSTGQGREAFF. The CDR3 nucleotides are TGTGCCAGCAGTACCGGACAGGGTCGCGAGGCTTTCTTT.

This clone has only a few counts. V gene TRBV7-2 combines with J gene TRBJ2-6, with TRBD1 matching over 10 bases. The CDR3 has 17 amino acids. The J segment lost 2 bases and the V segment lost 5 bases, leaving 6 bases of the junction unmatched. The germline V gene encodes CDR1 SGHTA and CDR2 FQGNSA. The CDR3 reads CASSPGTGVPGANVLTF. DNA of the CDR3: TGTGCCAGCAGCCCCGGGACAGGGGTCCCTGGGGCCAACGTCCTGACTTTC. The complete variable domain, with remaining parts taken from reference TRBV7-2 and TRBJ2-6, reads GAGVSQSPSNKVTEKGKDVELRCDPISGHTALYWYRQSLGQGLEFLIYFQGNSAPDKSGLPSDRFSAERTGGSVSTLTIQRTQQEDSAVYLCASSPGTGVPGANVLTFGAGSRLTVL.

This sequence joins TRBV5-1 and TRBJ2-7, with D perhaps being TRBD1 or TRBD2 (5 bases each). There are 15 residues in the CDR3. Trimming pared 4 bases from V and 2 bases from J, leaving 16 bases between. Germline lookup yields CDR1 SGHRS and CDR2 YFSETQ. The CDR3 reads CASSLGTATTYEQYF. The CDR3, as DNA: TGCGCCAGCAGCCTAGGGACCGCCACTACCTACGAGCAGTACTTC.

The chain employs TRBV18 and TRBJ2-1, with 7 bases fitting TRBD2. CDR1 is KGHSH, CDR2 LQKENI, per germline. Trimming took 6 bases from V and 9 from J; bases not matched to a gene: 11. The CDR3 loop spans 14 amino acids. The CDR3 loop reads CASSIGAERGEQFF. In DNA form, the CDR3 reads TGTGCCAGCTCCATAGGGGCAGAGCGGGGTGAGCAGTTCTTC.

The gene calls are TRBV10-2 and TRBJ1-5, with D uncertain. This CDR3 has 16 residues. The V end was cut by 8 bases, the J end by 1 base, with 18 bases between. From germline, CDR1 is WSHSY and CDR2 SAAADI. The CDR3 region is CASGRLGGASNQPQHF. CDR3 coding DNA: TGCGCCAGCGGAAGACTCGGCGGTGCGAGCAATCAGCCCCAGCATTTT.